This T cell receptor (beta chain) was captured in a study of shared clonotypes between healthy human individuals. Negatively enriched CD4+ T cells were divided by CD45RA into naive and memory. With regard to this clone: The antigen is unknown.

Study-wide points: The researchers took only blood, and tissue repertoires probably look different.

Sequencing used immunoSEQ multiplex PCR; TCRdb keeps in-frame clones, though not all of them. Seen here are 2 million to 2.5 million clones, just under 95% observed once, and the top ten hold about 0.41%. This CDR3 contains 16 residues. Germline loops: CDR1 LNHNV, CDR2 YYDKDF (reference sequence). With 0 bases removed from V and 8 bases from J, the gap between germline ends came to 19 bases. The clonotype originates from a man between 18 and 35 years old in good health. Some clones in this sample may be carry-over from other donors' samples. This chain joins TRBV15 and TRBJ1-2, with D tentatively TRBD1 (6 bases). Sequences were obtained from naive CD4+ T cells from PBMCs. Described subset: CD45RA+ positively selected. CDR3 protein: CATSRDGGRGGWGYTF. The CDR3 coding sequence is TGTGCCACCAGCAGAGACGGGGGCAGGGGAGGTTGGGGCTACACCTTC.